This is a list of T cell receptor beta chains from one sample in a study of T cell repertoires in cytomegalovirus infection. TCRdb processed the reads anew with MiXCR; each CDR3 protein has one entry. The table records under 500,000 distinct CDR3 sequences, roughly 46% of them present only once. Their target antigens are unknown. This specimen was cultured PBMCs, taken from culture after CMV antigen stimulation. These receptors came from a human donor in good health (CMV status not recorded). Some clones in this sample may be carry-over from other donors' samples. Each CDR3 is given with its conserved first and last residue. A D gene is named only where the DNA matches it firmly. Only some rows state a clone size, as once, few, many or a class for expanded clones.

CDR3 DNA: TGTGCCAGCAGCTTACTGACAGGCGACTACTCTGGGGCCAACGTCCTGACTTTC
CDR3 protein: CASSLLTGDYSGANVLTF
J gene: TRBJ2-6
clone size: few
V gene: TRBV7-8
D gene: -

CDR3 DNA: TGTGCCAGCAGGGTACTAGCGGGGCAAGAGACCCAGTACTTC
CDR3 protein: CASRVLAGQETQYF
J gene: TRBJ2-5
clone size: -
V gene: TRBV6-1
D gene: TRBD2

CDR3 DNA: TGTGCCACCAGTATCGGGACAGGTTCAGAGACCCAGTACTTC
CDR3 protein: CATSIGTGSETQYF
J gene: TRBJ2-5
clone size: once
V gene: TRBV15
D gene: TRBD1

CDR3 DNA: TGCGCCAGCAGCTGGGGCCCAGGAGCTAGCATGGCCAATGAGCAGTTCTTC
CDR3 protein: CASSWGPGASMANEQFF
J gene: TRBJ2-1
clone size: -
V gene: TRBV5-1
D gene: -

CDR3 DNA: TGTGCCAGCAGTTCCCTCAGGGGGCGGAACACTGAAGCTTTCTTT
CDR3 protein: CASSSLRGRNTEAFF
J gene: TRBJ1-1
clone size: few
V gene: TRBV6-6
D gene: TRBD1

CDR3 DNA: TGTGCCAGCAGCTTAAAGCGGCCAGAACAAAGCAATCAGCCCCAGCATTTT
CDR3 protein: CASSLKRPEQSNQPQHF
J gene: TRBJ1-5
clone size: once
V gene: TRBV7-6
D gene: -

CDR3 DNA: TGTGCCAGCTCACCACAGGGAGGCTTTAGGGGCACTGAAGCTTTCTTT
CDR3 protein: CASSPQGGFRGTEAFF
J gene: TRBJ1-1
clone size: many
V gene: TRBV18
D gene: -

CDR3 DNA: TGTGCCAGCAGCTTATCTCTTAAGGATTCACCCCTCCACTTT
CDR3 protein: CASSLSLKDSPLHF
J gene: TRBJ1-6
clone size: few
V gene: TRBV7-2
D gene: -

CDR3 DNA: TGTGCCACCAGCAGGGATGGGACGGGGGAGCAGTACTTC
CDR3 protein: CATSRDGTGEQYF
J gene: TRBJ2-7
clone size: -
V gene: TRBV15
D gene: -

CDR3 DNA: TGTGCCAGCAGTGACATGCCGGACAGGGCTAGCAATCAGCCCCAGCATTTT
CDR3 protein: CASSDMPDRASNQPQHF
J gene: TRBJ1-5
clone size: few
V gene: TRBV6-1
D gene: TRBD1

CDR3 DNA: TGTGCCAGCAGCCAAGAGGGACGGGGCCGGGTTACTGAAGCTTTCTTT
CDR3 protein: CASSQEGRGRVTEAFF
J gene: TRBJ1-1
clone size: -
V gene: TRBV4-2
D gene: -

CDR3 DNA: TGTGCCAGCAGCTTTGAATATACGCAGTATTTT
CDR3 protein: CASSFEYTQYF
J gene: TRBJ2-3
clone size: few
V gene: TRBV7-8
D gene: -

CDR3 DNA: TGTGCCAGTAGCCGTCTAGCGGGGGGGGGGATGCTGTTCTTC
CDR3 protein: CASSRLAGGGMLFF
J gene: TRBJ2-1
clone size: -
V gene: TRBV19
D gene: TRBD2

CDR3 DNA: TGTGCCAGCAGCTTATGGTGGGGTACCACAGATACGCAGTATTTT
CDR3 protein: CASSLWWGTTDTQYF
J gene: TRBJ2-3
clone size: few
V gene: TRBV7-2
D gene: -

CDR3 DNA: TGTGCCAGCAGCCAAGATGACTCCTACGAGCAGTACTTC
CDR3 protein: CASSQDDSYEQYF
J gene: TRBJ2-7
clone size: -
V gene: TRBV14
D gene: -

CDR3 DNA: TGTGCCAGCAGCACCCAGACTAGCGGGGGGGCCCGGGAGCAGTACTTC
CDR3 protein: CASSTQTSGGAREQYF
J gene: TRBJ2-7
clone size: few
V gene: TRBV7-2
D gene: TRBD2

CDR3 DNA: TGTGCCAGCAGCTTACTTGGGTTTTCAACTAATGAAAAACTGTTTTTT
CDR3 protein: CASSLLGFSTNEKLFF
J gene: TRBJ1-4
clone size: many
V gene: TRBV7-2
D gene: -

CDR3 DNA: TGCGCCAGCAGCCAATCTCGACTAGCGGAACGGGGGGAGCAGTTCTTC
CDR3 protein: CASSQSRLAERGEQFF
J gene: TRBJ2-1
clone size: -
V gene: TRBV4-3
D gene: TRBD2

CDR3 DNA: TGTGCCAGCAGCCAAGTACAGCGGGGGGGCCGAGAGACCCAGTACTTC
CDR3 protein: CASSQVQRGGRETQYF
J gene: TRBJ2-5
clone size: -
V gene: TRBV4-2
D gene: TRBD2

CDR3 DNA: TGTGCCAGCAGCAGGGGGGGACTAGCGGCCTTCAATGAGCAGTTCTTC
CDR3 protein: CASSRGGLAAFNEQFF
J gene: TRBJ2-1
clone size: -
V gene: TRBV11-2
D gene: TRBD2

CDR3 DNA: TGCGCCAGCAGCCAAGAATGGTATGATAGCAATCAGCCCCAGCATTTT
CDR3 protein: CASSQEWYDSNQPQHF
J gene: TRBJ1-5
clone size: -
V gene: TRBV4-3
D gene: -

CDR3 DNA: TGCGCCAGCAGCCAAGAAGATGGGACTAGGGAGTACTTC
CDR3 protein: CASSQEDGTREYF
J gene: TRBJ2-7
clone size: -
V gene: TRBV4-3
D gene: TRBD2

CDR3 DNA: TGTGCCAGCGGGACTAGGAACACCGGGGAGCTGTTTTTT
CDR3 protein: CASGTRNTGELFF
J gene: TRBJ2-2
clone size: -
V gene: TRBV7-2
D gene: TRBD2

CDR3 DNA: TGTGCCAGCAGCTGGACAGGAGTAGGCTACAATGAGCAGTTCTTC
CDR3 protein: CASSWTGVGYNEQFF
J gene: TRBJ2-1
clone size: -
V gene: TRBV12-3/TRBV12-4
D gene: TRBD1

CDR3 DNA: TGTGCCAGCAGCTTAGGGTCCCCATTCTACAATGAGCAGTTCTTC
CDR3 protein: CASSLGSPFYNEQFF
J gene: TRBJ2-1
clone size: -
V gene: TRBV7-6
D gene: -

CDR3 DNA: TGTGCCAGCAGTGGGCAGCTTAATGAAAAACTGTTTTTT
CDR3 protein: CASSGQLNEKLFF
J gene: TRBJ1-4
clone size: -
V gene: TRBV6-1
D gene: -

CDR3 DNA: TGTGCCAGCAGCTCAGGGGGAAGACGGTATGGCTACACCTTC
CDR3 protein: CASSSGGRRYGYTF
J gene: TRBJ1-2
clone size: few
V gene: TRBV11-1
D gene: TRBD1

CDR3 DNA: TGTGCCAGCAGCCGTGACGGTGGAAATCCTAATGAGCAGTACTTC
CDR3 protein: CASSRDGGNPNEQYF
J gene: TRBJ2-7
clone size: -
V gene: TRBV7-8
D gene: -

CDR3 DNA: TGTGCCAGCAGCTCGGGACAGGTGGGTCAGCAGCCCCAGCATTTT
CDR3 protein: CASSSGQVGQQPQHF
J gene: TRBJ1-5
clone size: few
V gene: TRBV7-2
D gene: TRBD1

CDR3 DNA: TGTGCCAGCAGCTTAAGGGTTCGGCAGCCCCAGCATTTT
CDR3 protein: CASSLRVRQPQHF
J gene: TRBJ1-5
clone size: few
V gene: TRBV7-2
D gene: -

CDR3 DNA: TGTGCCAGCAGCTTAGGTGCTACCTCCTACAATGAGCAGTTCTTC
CDR3 protein: CASSLGATSYNEQFF
J gene: TRBJ2-1
clone size: few
V gene: TRBV7-2
D gene: -

CDR3 DNA: TGTGCCAGCAGCCCTCGCTCTAGGGCAGATACGCAGTATTTT
CDR3 protein: CASSPRSRADTQYF
J gene: TRBJ2-3
clone size: -
V gene: TRBV11-2
D gene: -

CDR3 DNA: TGTGCCAGCAGTTACTCGATTATCTCTGAAGCTTTCTTT
CDR3 protein: CASSYSIISEAFF
J gene: TRBJ1-1
clone size: -
V gene: TRBV6-5
D gene: -

CDR3 DNA: TGTGCCAGCAGCTTAGGTAGACTAGCGGGAGGAGGAGACGAGCAGTACTTC
CDR3 protein: CASSLGRLAGGGDEQYF
J gene: TRBJ2-7
clone size: -
V gene: TRBV11-2
D gene: TRBD2

CDR3 DNA: TGTGCCAGCAGTCCCCGGGAGAAGATCTACGAGCAGTACTTC
CDR3 protein: CASSPREKIYEQYF
J gene: TRBJ2-7
clone size: -
V gene: TRBV12-3/TRBV12-4
D gene: -

CDR3 DNA: TGTGCCATCAGTGGGGGAAGCAATCAGCCCCAGCATTTT
CDR3 protein: CAISGGSNQPQHF
J gene: TRBJ1-5
clone size: -
V gene: TRBV10-3
D gene: -

CDR3 DNA: TGTGCCAGCAGTGACATGGGACAGGGAGGCGAGACCCAGTACTTC
CDR3 protein: CASSDMGQGGETQYF
J gene: TRBJ2-5
clone size: -
V gene: TRBV25-1
D gene: TRBD1

CDR3 DNA: TGTGCCAGCAGCGCGGACCGGGATACGCAGTATTTT
CDR3 protein: CASSADRDTQYF
J gene: TRBJ2-3
clone size: -
V gene: TRBV9
D gene: -

CDR3 DNA: TGTGCTAGTGGCGCCCCGGGACAGGGGTCGGGGGAGCAGTACTTC
CDR3 protein: CASGAPGQGSGEQYF
J gene: TRBJ2-7
clone size: -
V gene: TRBV12-5
D gene: TRBD1

CDR3 DNA: TGCAGTGCTCCGGGGGCAGGGGGCTACGAGCAGTACTTC
CDR3 protein: CSAPGAGGYEQYF
J gene: TRBJ2-7
clone size: -
V gene: TRBV20-1
D gene: -

CDR3 DNA: TGTGCCAGCAGCATCGGCAGGGTGTGGGATAACGAGCAGTACTTC
CDR3 protein: CASSIGRVWDNEQYF
J gene: TRBJ2-7
clone size: -
V gene: TRBV12-3/TRBV12-4
D gene: -

CDR3 DNA: TGTGCCAGCAGCATGACAGGGCTTAACACTGAAGCTTTCTTT
CDR3 protein: CASSMTGLNTEAFF
J gene: TRBJ1-1
clone size: -
V gene: TRBV7-2
D gene: TRBD1

CDR3 DNA: TGTGCCAGCAGCCCCGGGACAGGGATTGAAAAACTGTTTTTT
CDR3 protein: CASSPGTGIEKLFF
J gene: TRBJ1-4
clone size: many
V gene: TRBV7-2
D gene: TRBD1

CDR3 DNA: TGTGCCAGCAGTGGGGACAGGGAAAATGAAAAACTGTTTTTT
CDR3 protein: CASSGDRENEKLFF
J gene: TRBJ1-4
clone size: once
V gene: TRBV6-6
D gene: TRBD1

CDR3 DNA: TGTGCCAGCAGTTTCCGCGGGGAGCTGTTTTTT
CDR3 protein: CASSFRGELFF
J gene: TRBJ2-2
clone size: few
V gene: TRBV12-3/TRBV12-4
D gene: -

CDR3 DNA: TGTGCCAGCGGGGGACAGACACCACCGCTGCAGTACTTC
CDR3 protein: CASGGQTPPLQYF
J gene: TRBJ2-7
clone size: -
V gene: TRBV28
D gene: TRBD1

CDR3 DNA: TGTGCCAGCAGGGACAGAGTTAACTATGGCTACACCTTC
CDR3 protein: CASRDRVNYGYTF
J gene: TRBJ1-2
clone size: few
V gene: TRBV28
D gene: -

CDR3 DNA: TGTGCCAGCAGCTTAAAGGGGGTGAGGGATAAGCCCCAGCATTTT
CDR3 protein: CASSLKGVRDKPQHF
J gene: TRBJ1-5
clone size: -
V gene: TRBV7-2
D gene: -

CDR3 DNA: TGTGCCAGCAGCTTATCCGCAGGGGGTGGCTACACCTTC
CDR3 protein: CASSLSAGGGYTF
J gene: TRBJ1-2
clone size: few
V gene: TRBV7-2
D gene: TRBD1

CDR3 DNA: TGTGCCAGCAGTACACCGGGACAGGGAGGGAATGAGCAGTTCTTC
CDR3 protein: CASSTPGQGGNEQFF
J gene: TRBJ2-1
clone size: few
V gene: TRBV28
D gene: TRBD1

CDR3 DNA: TGTGCCAGCAGCCTGGGGACCCGTTCGGGGGGAAACTATCAGCCCCAGCATTTT
CDR3 protein: CASSLGTRSGGNYQPQHF
J gene: TRBJ1-5
clone size: -
V gene: TRBV5-6
D gene: -

CDR3 DNA: TGTGCCAGCAGACCCAGGGCTAGCTCTTCCTACGAGCAGTACTTC
CDR3 protein: CASRPRASSSYEQYF
J gene: TRBJ2-7
clone size: few
V gene: TRBV7-8
D gene: -

CDR3 DNA: TGTGCCAGCCGCTCGCTGACAAAGGAGCTGTTTTTT
CDR3 protein: CASRSLTKELFF
J gene: TRBJ2-2
clone size: -
V gene: TRBV25-1
D gene: -

CDR3 DNA: TGTGCCAGCGGAAAGTCAGGGCCCGGGGAGCTGTTTTTT
CDR3 protein: CASGKSGPGELFF
J gene: TRBJ2-2
clone size: -
V gene: TRBV28
D gene: -